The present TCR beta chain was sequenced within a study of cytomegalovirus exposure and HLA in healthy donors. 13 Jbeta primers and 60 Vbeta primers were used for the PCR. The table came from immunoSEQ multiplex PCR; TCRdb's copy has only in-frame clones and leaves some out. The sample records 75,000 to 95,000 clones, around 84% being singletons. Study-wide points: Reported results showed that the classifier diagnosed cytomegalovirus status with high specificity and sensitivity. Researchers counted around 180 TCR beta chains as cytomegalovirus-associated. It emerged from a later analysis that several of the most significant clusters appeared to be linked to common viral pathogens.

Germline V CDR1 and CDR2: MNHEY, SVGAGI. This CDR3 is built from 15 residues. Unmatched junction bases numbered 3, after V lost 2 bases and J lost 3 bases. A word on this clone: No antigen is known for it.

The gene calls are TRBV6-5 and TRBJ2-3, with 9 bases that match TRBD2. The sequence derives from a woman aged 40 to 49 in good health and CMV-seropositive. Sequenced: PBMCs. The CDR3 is CASSYAGLATDTQYF. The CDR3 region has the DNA TGTGCCAGCAGTTACGCCGGACTAGCGACAGATACGCAGTATTTT.